The next 7 T cell receptor beta chains were all read from a single sample in a study of blood T cells in healthy people across ages. Primed by a sample-barcoded 5' primer and a J-beta primer mix, a second PCR proceeded for roughly 6 to 12 cycles. TCRdb fed the 5' RACE reads into MiXCR, producing one record per CDR3 protein. There are 900,000 to 950,000 distinct CDR3 sequences in the sample; around 29% occur only once, and 9.5% to 13% lies in the top ten. These data also featured in a second study, about T cells of mothers and their children.

What was sequenced was blood. These receptors came from a woman aged 35 to 49 in good health.

This CDR3 reads CASSQERRVKRQYF. As DNA, the CDR3 is TGTGCCAGCAGCCAAGAACGGCGTGTAAAGCGACAGTACTTC. The chain combines TRBV3-1 with TRBJ2-5, with unresolved D. Deletions cut 0 bases from V and 11 bases from J, with 16 bases between. This CDR3 is built from 14 residues. Germline CDR1 and CDR2: LGHDT and YNNKEL (reference sequence).

This clonotype was recorded at least ten times. The gene calls are TRBV9 and TRBJ2-7; tentatively, D is TRBD1 or TRBD2 (7 bases each). This CDR3 is built from 15 residues. Trimming shortened V by 0 bases and J by 5 bases, and 15 bases separated the two germline ends. Germline lookup yields CDR1 SGDLS and CDR2 YYNGEE. The CDR3 spells CASSVAGGQLHEQYF. CDR3 DNA sequence: TGTGCCAGCAGCGTAGCGGGGGGACAGCTCCACGAGCAGTACTTC.

The sample holds a few counts of this clonotype. This chain joins TRBV28 and TRBJ1-5; 9 bases line up with TRBD1. The CDR3 is made up of 13 amino acids. Germline CDR1 MDHEN, CDR2 SYDVKM. Written as DNA, the CDR3 is TGTAACTGCAACAGGGGGCTCGGTCAGCCCCAGCATTTT. Translated: CNCNRGLGQPQHF.

This chain links TRBV7-9 with TRBJ1-6; TRBD1 is a possible D gene (5 bases). The length of the CDR3 is 15 residues. Germline loops: CDR1 SEHNR, CDR2 FQNEAQ (reference sequence). Trimming shortened V by 1 base and J by 7 bases, and 11 bases separated the two germline ends. This CDR3 is CASSLDWGPNSPLHF. Written as DNA, the CDR3 is TGTGCCAGCAGCTTAGATTGGGGACCGAATTCACCCCTCCACTTT. The complete variable domain, with remaining parts taken from reference TRBV7-9 and TRBJ1-6, reads DTGVSQNPRHKITKRGQNVTFRCDPISEHNRLYWYRQTLGQGPEFLTYFQNEAQLEKSRLLSDRFSAERPKGSFSTLEIQRTEQGDSAMYLCASSLDWGPNSPLHFGNGTRLTVT.

The chain recombines TRBV6-6 with TRBJ2-3; 11 nucleotides agree with TRBD2. J lost 2 bases, V lost 6 bases, and 4 bases had no gene match. CDR1 MNHNY and CDR2 SVGAGI come from the germline V gene (reference sequence). The CDR3 is 15 amino acids. The CDR3 DNA reads as TGTGCCAGCAGGCGACTAGCGGGGAACACAGATACGCAGTATTTT. Translating gives CASRRLAGNTDTQYF.

The genes are TRBV11-3 and TRBJ2-1; D is possibly TRBD1 (6 bases). In germline, CDR1 is SGHNT, CDR2 YENEEA. The CDR3 is made up of 15 amino acids. Trimming pared 1 base from V and 13 bases from J, leaving 20 bases between. This CDR3 reads CASSLGVQGSETQFF. For the CDR3, the DNA is TGTGCCAGCAGCTTAGGGGTACAGGGTTCAGAGACCCAGTTCTTC.

J is TRBJ1-2 and V is TRBV20-1; D is unclear. Deletions cut 3 bases from V and 5 bases from J, with 10 bases between. Per germline, CDR1 DFQATT and CDR2 SNEGSKA (reference sequence). The CDR3 runs to 12 residues. In DNA form, the CDR3 reads TGCAGTGCTAGCGGACCGACTTATGGCTACACCTTC. It is translated as CSASGPTYGYTF.